This T cell receptor beta chain derives from a study of T cells in Graves' hyperthyroidism and ophthalmopathy. Graves' hyperthyroidism was deemed stable absent ophthalmopathy progression within 18 months. Among the patients, aged 18 to 65, hyperthyroidism was newly diagnosed and had lasted under 2 months. Overall study results and limits: Most thyroid clonotypes with frequency above 0.001 were detected in blood.

Amplification yielded TCR beta CDR3 regions, with RNA transcripts as the source. An initial round of RT-PCR targeting the TCR CDR3 relied on the HTBI primer set. TCRdb ran MiXCR on the multiplex PCR reads and lists one entry per CDR3 protein. This table holds 350,000 to 400,000 distinct CDR3 sequences, about 18% found once. This clonotype has a count of ten or more. What it recognizes is unknown. Germline values: CDR1 MDHEN, CDR2 SYDVKM. This CDR3 comprises 14 residues. V shed 5 bases and J shed 2 bases, with 13 bases lying between them. Source material: blood. The clonotype was recovered from a woman aged 18 to 35 with Graves' hyperthyroidism. V is TRBV28 and J is TRBJ2-7; D gene ambiguous. The CDR3 DNA reads as TGTGCCAGCAGTCCCCCTGAGGCCCCCTACGAGCAGTACTTC. Translated: CASSPPEAPYEQYF.